The 6 T cell receptor beta chains below all came from one sample that was sequenced in a study of response to subunit inactivated influenza vaccine. MiXCR, run by TCRdb on the RT-PCR reads, gives a single entry per CDR3 protein. The data contain 800,000 or so distinct CDR3 sequences, 21% of them singletons. The sequenced sample was PBMCs from blood, obtained around 5 days after vaccination. The receptors originated from a man aged 45-65 years who received an inactivated influenza vaccine.

This chain links TRBV2 with TRBJ2-7; tentative D call: TRBD1 (5 bases). Trimming cost V 4 bases and J 6 bases, with 16 bases left between them. This CDR3 contains 14 residues. Germline lookup yields CDR1 SNHLY and CDR2 FYNNEI. The CDR3 DNA follows: TGTGCCAGCAGTGGGGATTCGTGGACACGCGAGCAGTACTTC. Amino acids: CASSGDSWTREQYF.

This clonotype was counted between two and nine times. The CDR3 coding sequence is TGTGCCAGCACCCCATCGACGGAGAGCTCCTACGAGCAGTACTTC. It translates to CASTPSTESSYEQYF. The J gene is TRBJ2-7, the V gene TRBV12-3 or TRBV12-4; no firm D call. The CDR3 spans 15 residues. V lost 7 bases and J lost 0, with 16 bases in between.

In its sample, this clonotype was seen a few times. The CDR3 sequence is CASSFGSRPGQGPTGELFF. The CDR3 DNA follows: TGTGCCAGCAGCTTCGGATCGCGGCCGGGACAGGGTCCCACCGGGGAGCTGTTTTTT. The chain carries TRBV7-6 and TRBJ2-2, with TRBD1 matching over 9 bases. The CDR3 covers 19 residues. The V segment lost 3 bases and the J segment 4 bases; nucleotides outside the gene matches: 15. Germline assignment: CDR1 SGHVS and CDR2 FNYEAQ.

As concerns this clonotype: A read error is possible here, since a much larger clone lies one base away. This chain connects TRBV15 to TRBJ2-1; 8 bases agree with TRBD1. The CDR3 totals 15 residues. CDR1 LNHNV and CDR2 YYDKDF come from the germline V gene (reference sequence). V lost 5 bases and J lost 2; bases outside the gene matches: 5. CDR3 residues: CATSGDRGAYNEQFF. The CDR3 DNA sequence: TGTGCCACCAGCGGCGACAGGGGCGCCTACAATGAGCAGTTCTTC.

This chain's CDR3 is CASRPQGLNIQYF. CDR3 coding DNA: TGTGCCAGCAGACCACAGGGTTTGAACATTCAGTACTTC. The chain joins TRBV12-3 or TRBV12-4 to TRBJ2-4; possible D gene TRBD1, 6 bases. Deletions cut 6 bases from V and 7 bases from J, with 13 bases between. The CDR3 length is 13 residues.

The genes are TRBV7-9 and TRBJ2-7; D remains unclear. This CDR3 spans 12 amino acids. The germline V gene has CDR1 SEHNR and CDR2 FQNEAQ (reference sequence). V was pared by 5 bases and J by 3 bases, with 8 bases between. The CDR3 reads CASSKGNYEQYF. CDR3 nucleotide sequence: TGTGCCAGCAGCAAAGGGAACTACGAGCAGTACTTC.